The 6 T cell receptor beta chains listed next were all sequenced from one sample in a study of T cells after yellow fever vaccination (dated by TCRdb to the late 2010s). The treatment or condition label, read with the paper, signifies: live attenuated yellow fever vaccine strain. Library generation was performed with 5' RACE. Reads for this sample came from an Illumina HiSeq 2500. TCRdb trimmed public reads at Q25 via fastp, called clones via MiXCR and kept in-frame beta chains. Duplicate CDR3 protein sequences are folded into a single record with the most common DNA and genes. The sample table lists around 590,000 distinct CDR3 sequences, 9% to 15% of them with a count of one. About 15% of the sample comes from the top ten. The specimen was PBMCs, collected on the day of the yellow fever booster vaccination. The receptors derive from a man aged 25-45 years who received the YFV17D yellow fever vaccine.

This chain connects TRBV29-1 to TRBJ2-3; 11 nucleotides align to TRBD2. The CDR3 totals 14 residues. V shed 4 bases and J 3 bases; nucleotides not matched to a gene: 3. CDR1 is SQVTM and CDR2 is ANQGSEA in the germline V gene. CDR3 DNA sequence: TGCAGCGTTGCGATAGCGGGAGGGACAGATACGCAGTATTTT. It encodes CSVAIAGGTDTQYF.

In its sample, this clonotype was seen many times. V gene TRBV15 combines with J gene TRBJ2-3; no clear D. V shed 5 bases and J shed 1 base, with 10 bases lying between them. Germline CDR1 is LNHNV and CDR2 is YYDKDF (reference sequence). This CDR3 is 14 amino acids long. The CDR3 region is CATSGARGTDTQYF. The CDR3 DNA follows: TGTGCCACCAGCGGTGCCCGGGGCACAGATACGCAGTATTTT.

The V call is TRBV7-2, the J call TRBJ2-7, with 8 positions matching TRBD1. The CDR3 sequence is 13 residues long. Trimming cost V 5 bases and J 4 bases; bases outside gene matches: 4. CDR1 is SGHTA and CDR2 is FQGNSA in the germline V gene. CDR3 region: CASSVTGGYEQYF. CDR3 in DNA: TGTGCCAGCAGCGTAACAGGGGGTTACGAGCAGTACTTC.

This chain connects TRBV5-1 to TRBJ2-3; unclear D gene. The germline gives CDR1 SGHRS, CDR2 YFSETQ. The CDR3 is 16 amino acids. V was trimmed by 4 bases and J by 1 base, leaving 16 bases between them. CDR3 amino acids: CASSQSTLTGTDTQYF. In DNA form, the CDR3 reads TGCGCCAGCAGCCAATCGACCCTCACGGGCACAGATACGCAGTATTTT.

CDR3 sequence reads: CASSPQINQPQHF. In DNA, the CDR3 is TGTGCCAGCAGCCCCCAGATCAATCAGCCCCAGCATTTT. The rearrangement links TRBV7-6 to TRBJ1-5; no reliable D call. V was shortened by 5 bases and J by 3 bases, with 8 bases between the two germline ends. Germline assignment: CDR1 SGHVS and CDR2 FNYEAQ. The CDR3 is 13 amino acids.

This clonotype was seen a handful of times. The chain uses TRBV28 and TRBJ2-2; D may be TRBD1 (6 bases). Per germline, CDR1 MDHEN and CDR2 SYDVKM. The V end was cut by 2 bases, the J end by 6 bases, with 16 bases between. The CDR3 is 16 residues long. This CDR3 reads CASSLGGPLRAGELFF. The DNA for the CDR3 is TGTGCCAGCAGTTTAGGGGGCCCCCTGAGGGCCGGGGAGCTGTTTTTT.